Listed below are T cell receptor beta chains from one sample, sequenced in a study of graft-versus-host responses after intestinal transplantation. Libraries were prepared by immunoSEQ multiplex PCR; TCRdb keeps only in-frame clonotypes and omits some of them. Of around 100,000 clones listed, around 90% are singletons. Their target antigens are unknown. Here the sequenced sample was unstimulated CD4+ T cells sorted from spleen or lymph node cells, taken before transplant. The source is a human donor who was the organ donor for an intestinal transplant. Both conserved end residues are part of each CDR3. Each record gives: V gene, D gene, clone size, J gene, CDR3 protein, CDR3 DNA. The D gene is left open where the match is weak. Where a row states a size, it is once, few, many or the class of an expanded clone; other rows omit it.

TRBV6-5	TRBD1	-	TRBJ1-2	CASSSWDRAYGYTF	TGTGCCAGCAGTTCTTGGGACAGGGCCTATGGCTACACCTTC
TRBV6-5	TRBD1	-	TRBJ1-2	CASSYSRGFLNYGYTF	TGTGCCAGCAGTTACAGCAGGGGGTTTCTTAACTATGGCTACACCTTC
TRBV5-1	TRBD2	-	TRBJ2-5	CASSLFLAGETETQYF	TGCGCCAGCAGCTTGTTCCTAGCGGGAGAGACGGAGACCCAGTACTTC
TRBV27	TRBD2	-	TRBJ2-1	CASSVAGDLSYNEQFF	TGTGCCAGCAGCGTAGCGGGAGACCTCTCCTACAATGAGCAGTTCTTC
TRBV28	TRBD2	-	TRBJ2-7	CASRRLAGTYEQYF	TGTGCCAGCAGACGACTAGCGGGGACTTACGAGCAGTACTTC
TRBV6-6	TRBD1	few	TRBJ2-7	CASRHPGTGSHEQYF	TGTGCCAGCAGGCACCCCGGGACAGGGTCCCACGAGCAGTACTTC
TRBV27	-	-	TRBJ1-2	CASRSRGLDYGYTF	TGTGCCAGCAGGTCCCGGGGTTTGGACTATGGCTACACCTTC
TRBV6-1	TRBD2	-	TRBJ2-7	CASSEVKLSGKYEQYF	TGTGCCAGCAGTGAAGTAAAACTGAGCGGGAAGTACGAGCAGTACTTC
TRBV21-1	-	-	TRBJ2-7	CASSKEVETGGGRTYEQYF	TGTGCCAGCAGCAAAGAGGTGGAAACAGGGGGAGGGAGGACCTACGAGCAGTACTTC
TRBV19	-	-	TRBJ1-1	CASQRTVNTEAFF	TGTGCCAGCCAACGGACAGTAAACACTGAAGCTTTCTTT
TRBV28	-	-	TRBJ1-5	CASTRGRGPTVGSRNQPQHF	TGTGCCAGCACTCGGGGGCGAGGACCTACCGTCGGATCGCGCAATCAGCCCCAGCATTTT
TRBV30	TRBD1	-	TRBJ1-4	CAWAGTGLLGEKLFF	TGTGCCTGGGCCGGGACAGGGCTCCTGGGGGAAAAACTGTTTTTT
TRBV30	-	few	TRBJ1-2	CAWSVHNYGYTF	TGTGCCTGGAGTGTACATAACTATGGCTACACCTTC
TRBV10-3	TRBD1	-	TRBJ2-1	CATSSPRPGQGSPEQFF	TGTGCCACCTCATCCCCCCGGCCGGGACAGGGCTCACCTGAGCAGTTCTTC
TRBV29-1	TRBD2	-	TRBJ2-7	CSVGRGLAQTEQYF	TGCAGCGTTGGGAGGGGACTAGCCCAGACAGAGCAGTACTTC
TRBV7-8	TRBD2	-	TRBJ2-7	CASSLAVIGGSGYEQYF	TGTGCCAGCAGCTTAGCCGTCATTGGCGGGAGTGGGTACGAGCAGTACTTC
TRBV18	-	once	TRBJ1-4	CASSLPGSEKLFF	TGTGCCAGCTCCCTACCTGGAAGTGAAAAACTGTTTTTT
TRBV5-1	-	-	TRBJ2-3	CASSPQPRDTQYF	TGCGCCAGCAGCCCTCAGCCCCGGGATACGCAGTATTTT
TRBV28	-	-	TRBJ2-3	CASSDLSWDTQYF	TGTGCCAGCAGCGACCTGTCATGGGATACGCAGTATTTT
TRBV7-9	TRBD1	-	TRBJ2-1	CASSYGTGTYNEQFF	TGTGCCAGCAGCTACGGGACAGGGACCTACAATGAGCAGTTCTTC
TRBV5-1	TRBD2	once	TRBJ2-3	CASSLEGGSGTDTQYF	TGCGCCAGCAGCTTGGAAGGCGGGAGTGGGACAGATACGCAGTATTTT
TRBV4-2	-	-	TRBJ2-7	CASSQDRGVPQYF	TGTGCCAGCAGCCAAGATCGGGGAGTTCCGCAGTACTTC
TRBV7-8	-	-	TRBJ1-2	CASSSTGTSNGYTF	TGTGCCAGCAGCTCAACTGGGACAAGCAATGGCTACACCTTC
TRBV6-5	-	-	TRBJ1-1	CASSWDLSRAFF	TGTGCCAGCAGTTGGGACCTGAGTAGAGCTTTCTTT
TRBV5-6	TRBD1	-	TRBJ1-1	CASSLELRDRGSYTEAFF	TGTGCCAGCAGCTTGGAACTCCGGGACAGGGGCTCGTACACTGAAGCTTTCTTT
TRBV28	TRBD1	-	TRBJ1-1	CASSLSGGRLTEAFF	TGTGCCAGCAGTTTATCAGGGGGCAGGCTCACTGAAGCTTTCTTT